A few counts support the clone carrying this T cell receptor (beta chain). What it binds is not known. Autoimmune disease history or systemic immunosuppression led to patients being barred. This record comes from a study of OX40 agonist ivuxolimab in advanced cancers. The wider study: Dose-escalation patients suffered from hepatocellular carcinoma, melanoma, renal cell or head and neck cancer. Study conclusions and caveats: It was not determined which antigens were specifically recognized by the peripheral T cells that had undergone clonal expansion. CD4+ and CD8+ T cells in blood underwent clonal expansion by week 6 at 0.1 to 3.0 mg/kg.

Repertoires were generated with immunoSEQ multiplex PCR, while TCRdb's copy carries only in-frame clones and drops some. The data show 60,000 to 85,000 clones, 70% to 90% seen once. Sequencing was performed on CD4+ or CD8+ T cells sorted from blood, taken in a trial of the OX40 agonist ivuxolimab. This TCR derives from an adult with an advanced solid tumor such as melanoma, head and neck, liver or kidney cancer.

The CDR3 is CASSIGAGQGYGYTF. In DNA form, the CDR3 reads TGTGCCAGTAGTATAGGCGCGGGACAGGGCTATGGCTACACCTTC. The chain couples TRBV19 to TRBJ1-2; 9 nucleotides agree with TRBD1. Losses at the gene ends were 1 base for V and 4 bases for J; bases not matched to a gene: 4. CDR3 length equals 15 residues. Germline-derived CDR1 and CDR2 are LNHDA and SQIVND (reference sequence). Full variable domain (rest looked up from reference TRBV19 and TRBJ1-2): DGGITQSPKYLFRKEGQNVTLSCEQNLNHDAMYWYRQDPGQGLRLIYYSQIVNDFQKGDIAEGYSVSREKKESFPLTVTSAQKNPTAFYLCASSIGAGQGYGYTFGSGTRLTVV.